Following are 6 T cell receptor beta chains from one sample sequenced in a study of blood T cell repertoires in COVID-19. Method: immunoSEQ multiplex PCR; TCRdb's copy keeps in-frame clones and lacks some. The data hold about 82,000 clones, with about 86% observed a single time. Input material: peripheral blood. The receptors shown here come from a woman aged 55-70 years with acute or convalescent COVID-19.

The CDR3: CASSINSGTGANVLTF. DNA of the CDR3: TGTGCCAGTAGTATCAATTCAGGGACTGGGGCCAACGTCCTGACTTTC. The chain has TRBV19 and TRBJ2-6; D is possibly TRBD1 (5 bases). The ends were cut back, 3 bases at V and 2 bases at J, with 11 bases in the middle. This CDR3 spans 16 amino acids. Germline CDR1 and CDR2: LNHDA and SQIVND (reference sequence).

This rearrangement joins TRBV29-1 to TRBJ1-5; 7 bases are a match to TRBD1. The CDR3 loop spans 14 amino acids. The J segment lost 0 bases and the V segment lost 6 bases, leaving 5 bases of the junction unmatched. Germline CDR1 SQVTM, CDR2 ANQGSEA. The CDR3 spells CSVGRGDSNQPQHF. In DNA, the CDR3 is TGCAGCGTCGGCAGGGGGGATAGCAATCAGCCCCAGCATTTT.

This clone was observed a single time. V and J are TRBV11-3 and TRBJ2-7; unclear D gene. Germline CDR1 and CDR2: SGHNT and YENEEA. V was pared by 4 bases and J by 4 bases, with 5 bases between. The CDR3 has 11 residues. CDR3: CASSSYYEQYF. CDR3 coding DNA: TGTGCCAGCAGCTCTTATTACGAGCAGTACTTC.

This clone has only one observation. The gene calls are TRBV30 and TRBJ1-6; TRBD1 matches at 10 bases. The V segment lost 0 bases and the J segment 6 bases; nucleotides outside the gene matches: 2. CDR1 is GTSNPN and CDR2 is SVGIG in the germline V gene (reference sequence). The CDR3 is 15 residues long. CDR3 sequence reads: CAWSVGDRGNSPLHF. The CDR3 DNA sequence: TGTGCCTGGAGTGTTGGGGACAGGGGTAATTCACCCCTCCACTTT.

This chain joins TRBV18 and TRBJ1-1; D gene uncertain. The CDR3 is 13 amino acids. Germline CDR1 reads KGHSH; CDR2 reads LQKENI. V gave up 4 bases and J gave up 5 bases, with 11 bases separating them. For the CDR3, the DNA is TGTGCCAGCTCACTATCAGAGGGTACTGAAGCTTTCTTT. It codes for CASSLSEGTEAFF.

The gene calls are TRBV12-3 or TRBV12-4 and TRBJ2-4; 8 bases are shared with TRBD2. The trim removed 6 bases at V and 8 bases at J, leaving 6 bases unmatched. The CDR3 contains 13 residues. The CDR3 protein is CASRGSGRDIQYF. The CDR3 DNA reads TGTGCCAGCAGGGGGTCCGGGAGGGACATTCAGTACTTC.